A single sample is the source of the 25 T cell receptor beta chains below, sequenced in a study of T cells in Graves' hyperthyroidism and ophthalmopathy. Amplification of TCR beta CDR3 regions was performed using RNA transcripts as template. The primer set for the first-round RT-PCR of the TCR CDR3 was HTBI. MiXCR, applied by TCRdb to the multiplex PCR reads, yields one record per CDR3 protein. The table lists 400,000 to 500,000 distinct CDR3 sequences, roughly 14% of them singletons. Input material: blood. These receptors were obtained from a young man with Graves' ophthalmopathy.

This chain uses TRBV5-1 with TRBJ2-1; TRBD2 might be the D (6 bases). Germline V CDR1 and CDR2: SGHRS, YFSETQ. Between the trimmed V and J ends, which lost 1 base and 5 bases, there was a span of 10 bases. There are 14 residues in the CDR3. CDR3 loop: CASSLRGGDNEQFF. As DNA, the CDR3 is TGCGCCAGCAGCTTGCGAGGAGGGGACAATGAGCAGTTCTTC.

The V call is TRBV20-1, the J call TRBJ2-1; 8 bases map to TRBD2. In germline, CDR1 is DFQATT, CDR2 SNEGSKA (reference sequence). The ends lost 6 bases at V and 9 bases at J; junction bases unmatched: 13. The CDR3 is made up of 14 amino acids. The CDR3 coding sequence is TGCAGTGCCACCGGGACTAGTTTGGGCGGTGAGCAGTTCTTC. Protein: CSATGTSLGGEQFF.

A word on this clonotype: This clone may be a read error of a much larger clone one base away. The chain employs TRBV9 and TRBJ1-1, with TRBD1 matching 7 bases. This CDR3 is 15 amino acids long. Germline V lookup: CDR1 SGDLS, CDR2 YYNGEE. DNA for the CDR3: TGTGCCAGCAGCGCCCTAATACAGGGGAACGCTGAAGCTTTCTTT. It is translated as CASSALIQGNAEAFF. The whole variable domain, remainder taken from reference TRBV9 and TRBJ1-1, is DSGVTQTPKHLITATGQRVTLRCSPRSGDLSVYWYQQSLDQGLQFLIQYYNGEERAKGNILERFSAQQFPDLHSELNLSSLELGDSALYFCASSALIQGNAEAFFGQGTRLTVV.

V gene TRBV27 combines with J gene TRBJ1-1, with no clear D. Germline lookup yields CDR1 MNHEY and CDR2 SMNVEV (reference sequence). The CDR3 sequence is 13 residues long. Trimming took off 8 bases at V and 1 base at J, with 11 bases between the two ends. Here the CDR3 reads CASGPSRNTEAFF. The CDR3 DNA reads TGTGCCAGCGGTCCCTCAAGGAACACTGAAGCTTTCTTT.

This clonotype was seen repeatedly, ten times or more. The V and J genes are TRBV7-8 and TRBJ2-7, with unresolved D. CDR1 is SGHVS and CDR2 is FQNEAQ in the germline V gene. The CDR3 runs 12 residues. Between the trimmed V and J ends, which lost 1 base and 6 bases, there was a span of 7 bases. The CDR3 DNA is TGTGCCAGCAGCTTAGTCTCCCGCGAGCAGTACTTC. Residues: CASSLVSREQYF.

At least ten counts were recorded for this clonotype. V gene TRBV2 combines with J gene TRBJ2-1; 9 bases agree with TRBD1. The CDR3 is 16 amino acids. The V and J ends lost 3 bases and 5 bases, in that order; junction bases with no gene match: 8. The germline gives CDR1 SNHLY, CDR2 FYNNEI. CDR3 in DNA: TGTGCCAGCAGTGAGGAGGGACAGGGAGGTAACAATGAGCAGTTCTTC. It specifies CASSEEGQGGNNEQFF.

There are a few counts of this clonotype. The CDR3 is CSASTDRATGELFF. The CDR3 DNA reads TGCAGTGCTTCGACCGACAGGGCCACCGGGGAGCTGTTTTTT. The chain employs TRBV20-1 and TRBJ2-2; TRBD1 agrees at 7 bases. This CDR3 has 14 amino acids. J lost 4 bases, V lost 5 bases, and 7 bases had no gene match. The V gene's germline CDR1 is DFQATT and CDR2 SNEGSKA (reference sequence).

V gene TRBV30 combines with J gene TRBJ1-1; no reliable D call. CDR1 is GTSNPN and CDR2 is SVGIG in the germline V gene (reference sequence). V lost 6 bases, J lost 4 bases, and 15 bases lay in between. CDR3 length: 13 amino acids. CDR3 in DNA: TGTGCCTGCCCAGGACCGCTAAGCACTGAAGCTTTCTTT. Residues: CACPGPLSTEAFF.

J is TRBJ2-7 and V is TRBV29-1; D might be TRBD2 (6 bases). Looked up from germline, CDR1 is SQVTM and CDR2 is ANQGSEA. The CDR3 loop spans 11 amino acids. With 6 bases removed from V and 5 bases from J, the gap between germline ends came to 11 bases. The CDR3 nucleotides are TGCAGCGTGGGGACTTTTAACGAGCAGTACTTC. Translation: CSVGTFNEQYF.

V is TRBV27 and J is TRBJ1-6, with TRBD1 as a possible D gene (6 bases). The CDR3 extends over 12 amino acids. V dropped 3 bases and J dropped 10 bases, with 7 bases sitting between them. Germline V gene sequence: CDR1 MNHEY, CDR2 SMNVEV (reference sequence). Here the CDR3 reads CASSFQGSPLHF. CDR3 coding DNA: TGTGCCAGCAGTTTTCAGGGGTCACCCCTCCACTTT.

This clonotype was counted ten times or more. The V and J genes are TRBV14 and TRBJ1-4; 9 nucleotides match TRBD1. The J segment lost 5 bases and the V segment lost 2 bases, leaving 3 bases of the junction unmatched. The CDR3 has 15 residues. Germline assignment: CDR1 SGHDN and CDR2 FVKESK. The CDR3 spells CASSQPGTGNEKLFF. The CDR3 coding sequence is TGTGCCAGCAGCCAACCCGGGACAGGGAATGAAAAACTGTTTTTT.

This clonotype was observed at least ten times. V gene TRBV11-2 combines with J gene TRBJ2-1, with a possible D match to TRBD2 (6 bases). Trimming took off 6 bases at V and 7 bases at J, with 13 bases between the two ends. Germline lookup yields CDR1 SGHAT and CDR2 FQNNGV. This CDR3 comprises 13 residues. This CDR3 is CASSFSGANEQFF. The CDR3 region has the DNA TGTGCCAGCAGTTTTAGCGGAGCGAATGAGCAGTTCTTC.

This clonotype was detected many times. The chain's CDR3 is CASSRRPGGHETQYF. The CDR3 nucleotides are TGTGCCAGCAGTCGCCGGCCCGGGGGCCACGAGACCCAGTACTTC. V usage is TRBV27 and J usage is TRBJ2-5; the D gene could be TRBD1 or TRBD2 (6 bases each). Trimming removed 5 bases at V and 5 bases at J, with 18 bases between. The CDR3 is 15 residues long. The germline V gene has CDR1 MNHEY and CDR2 SMNVEV (reference sequence).

This clonotype was seen a handful of times. The chain uses TRBV10-3 and TRBJ1-4; TRBD1 is a possible D gene (6 bases). This CDR3 is built from 17 residues. Germline V gene sequence: CDR1 ENHRY, CDR2 SYGVKD. V dropped 5 bases and J dropped 0 bases, with 16 bases sitting between them. The CDR3 coding sequence is TGTGCCATCAGTCCACAGGGCGGCGGGACAACTAATGAAAAACTGTTTTTT. It is translated as CAISPQGGGTTNEKLFF.

About this clonotype: This may be a read error, as it is one base from a much larger clone. The DNA for the CDR3 is TGTGCCAGCAGCCCAGCTCCAGATTTGAGCTCCTACGAGCAGTACTTC. This gives the protein CASSPAPDLSSYEQYF. The chain uses TRBV6-1 and TRBJ2-7; D is unclear. The CDR3 runs to 16 residues. Germline loops: CDR1 MNHNS, CDR2 SASEGT. V shed 6 bases and J shed 0 bases, with 18 bases lying between them.

The sample holds a few counts of this clonotype. This chain links TRBV10-1 with TRBJ2-1; D not resolved. Per germline, CDR1 WNHNN and CDR2 SYGVQD (reference sequence). CDR3 length: 14 amino acids. V lost 0 bases to trimming and J lost 7 bases, with 10 bases between them. CDR3 region: CASSESLPTNEQFF. The CDR3 nucleotides read TGCGCCAGCAGTGAGTCACTACCCACGAATGAGCAGTTCTTC.

This clonotype was seen many times. The chain uses TRBV5-1 and TRBJ2-1, with TRBD1 matching 9 bases. This CDR3 contains 16 residues. Germline V lookup: CDR1 SGHRS, CDR2 YFSETQ. V lost 0 bases, J lost 3 bases, and 4 bases stayed unmatched. The DNA for the CDR3 is TGCGCCAGCAGCTTGGGTGACAGGGGGGACTACAATGAGCAGTTCTTC. Translating it yields CASSLGDRGDYNEQFF. Using reference TRBV5-1 and TRBJ2-1 for the parts outside the CDR3, the full variable domain is KAGVTQTPRYLIKTRGQQVTLSCSPISGHRSVSWYQQTPGQGLQFLFEYFSETQRNKGNFPGRFSGRQFSNSRSEMNVSTLELGDSALYLCASSLGDRGDYNEQFFGPGTRLTVL.

In this sample, this clonotype turned up many times. J is TRBJ1-1 and V is TRBV2, with D possibly being TRBD1 (6 bases). Per germline, CDR1 SNHLY and CDR2 FYNNEI. There are 12 residues in the CDR3. Between the trimmed V and J ends, which lost 8 bases and 8 bases, there was a span of 15 bases. The CDR3, as DNA: TGTGCCAGCTCATCCGGCACAGGGGAAGCTTTCTTT. It specifies CASSSGTGEAFF. Full variable domain (rest looked up from reference TRBV2 and TRBJ1-1): EPEVTQTPSHQVTQMGQEVILRCVPISNHLYFYWYRQILGQKVEFLVSFYNNEISEKSEIFDDQFSVERPDGSNFTLKIRSTKLEDSAMYFCASSSGTGEAFFGQGTRLTVV.

This clonotype was counted at least ten times. The chain joins TRBV12-3 or TRBV12-4 to TRBJ2-1, with 16 bases lining up with TRBD2. V shed 3 bases and J 14 bases; nucleotides not matched to a gene: 4. The CDR3 spans 14 residues. DNA for the CDR3: TGTGCCAGCAGTTTGGGACTAGCGGGAGGGGAGGAGTTCTTC. Translating it yields CASSLGLAGGEEFF.

Ten or more counts support this clonotype. CDR3 sequence reads: CSARDVRSMNTEAFF. The CDR3 DNA reads as TGCAGTGCTAGAGATGTCCGATCTATGAACACTGAAGCTTTCTTT. The chain couples TRBV20-1 to TRBJ1-1; no firm D call. The germline V gene has CDR1 DFQATT and CDR2 SNEGSKA (reference sequence). The CDR3 sequence is 15 residues long. V lost 0 bases and J lost 0, with 11 bases in between.

This clonotype was observed at least ten times. V gene TRBV6-1 combines with J gene TRBJ2-5, with 7 bases lining up with TRBD2. The V gene's germline CDR1 is MNHNS and CDR2 SASEGT. With 5 bases clipped from V and 1 base from J, the junction kept 1 base outside the gene matches. CDR3 length equals 13 residues. CDR3 protein: CASSPSGQETQYF. The CDR3 nucleotides are TGTGCCAGCAGTCCTAGCGGCCAAGAGACCCAGTACTTC.

This clonotype has a count of ten or more. V usage is TRBV12-3 or TRBV12-4 and J usage is TRBJ2-5; 9 nucleotides line up with TRBD1. V lost 6 bases and J lost 1; bases outside the gene matches: 12. The CDR3 length is 17 residues. The CDR3 here is CASSPTGQGTIQETQYF. As DNA, the CDR3 is TGTGCCAGCAGCCCGACAGGACAGGGGACAATCCAAGAGACCCAGTACTTC.

This clonotype appeared many times. This sequence joins TRBV10-3 and TRBJ2-5; no reliable D call. The V gene lost 3 bases and the J gene lost 5 bases, with 22 bases spanning the gap. This CDR3 has 17 residues. Germline CDR1 and CDR2: ENHRY and SYGVKD. This CDR3 reads CAISEPLPGTRSETQYF. CDR3 sequence (DNA): TGTGCCATCAGTGAACCACTCCCCGGCACCCGGTCGGAGACCCAGTACTTC.

The chain carries TRBV14 and TRBJ2-2; D call uncertain. The V end lost 0 bases, the J end lost 4 bases, and 12 bases lay between the germline ends. This CDR3 is 16 amino acids long. Germline CDR1 SGHDN, CDR2 FVKESK. CDR3 sequence (DNA): TGTGCCAGCAGCCAAGATAGGGTCCTTTTCACCGGGGAGCTGTTTTTT. The encoded protein is CASSQDRVLFTGELFF.

This clonotype was seen ten or more times. The chain recombines TRBV20-1 with TRBJ2-5; possibly TRBD1 for D (6 bases). This CDR3 contains 12 residues. The V gene lost 6 bases and the J gene lost 0 bases, with 8 bases spanning the gap. The germline gives CDR1 DFQATT, CDR2 SNEGSKA (reference sequence). The CDR3 reads CSAQGYQETQYF. CDR3 DNA sequence: TGCAGTGCGCAGGGGTACCAAGAGACCCAGTACTTC.